This TCR beta chain was sequenced during a study of T cell changes during pregnancy in multiple sclerosis. The table came from immunoSEQ multiplex PCR; TCRdb's copy has only in-frame clones and leaves some out. The repertoire holds some 80,000 clones, with about 95% as singletons. Per the germline V gene, CDR1 is GTSNPN and CDR2 is SVGIG (reference sequence). Trimming stripped 0 bases from V and 8 bases from J, with 13 bases between. The CDR3 is 14 amino acids. The clonotype was recovered from a female donor with multiple sclerosis, enrolled in a pregnancy study. The sample was peripheral blood, taken in the third trimester of pregnancy. V is TRBV30 and J is TRBJ1-4, with a tentative D call TRBD1 (5 bases). The CDR3: CAWSVGGGDEKLFF. CDR3 DNA: TGTGCCTGGAGTGTGGGCGGGGGGGACGAAAAACTGTTTTTT.